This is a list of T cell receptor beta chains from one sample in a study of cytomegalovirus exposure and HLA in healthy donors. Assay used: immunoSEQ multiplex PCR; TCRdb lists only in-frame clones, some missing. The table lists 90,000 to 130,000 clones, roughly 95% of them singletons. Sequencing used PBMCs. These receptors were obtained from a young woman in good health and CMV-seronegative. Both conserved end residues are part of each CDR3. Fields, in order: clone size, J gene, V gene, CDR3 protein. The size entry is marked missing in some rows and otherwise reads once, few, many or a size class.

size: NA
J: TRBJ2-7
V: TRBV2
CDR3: CASSEGLAYEQYF

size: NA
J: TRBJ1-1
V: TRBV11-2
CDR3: CASSSSAGPAFF

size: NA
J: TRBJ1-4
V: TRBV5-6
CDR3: CASRGTGATNEKLFF

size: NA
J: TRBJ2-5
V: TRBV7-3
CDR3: CASSLGTRGLGAQYF

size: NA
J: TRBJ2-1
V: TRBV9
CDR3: CASSLDSYNEQFF

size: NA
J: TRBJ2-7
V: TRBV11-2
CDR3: CASSHLRDEQYF

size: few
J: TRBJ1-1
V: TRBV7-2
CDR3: CASSSGGGVNTEAFF

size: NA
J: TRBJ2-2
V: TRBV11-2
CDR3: CASSPMGGAGELFF

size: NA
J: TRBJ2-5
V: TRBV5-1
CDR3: CASSEGTSQETQYF

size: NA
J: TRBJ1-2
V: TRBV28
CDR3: CASSLRGRGNGYTF

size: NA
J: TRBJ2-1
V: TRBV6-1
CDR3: CASSVGASEIDEQFF

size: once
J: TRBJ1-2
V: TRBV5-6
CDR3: CASSLVGDRGYTF

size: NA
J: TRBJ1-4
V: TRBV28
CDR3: CASSLWGAGEKLFF

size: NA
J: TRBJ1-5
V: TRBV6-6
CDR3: CASSSSQGQMNQPQHF

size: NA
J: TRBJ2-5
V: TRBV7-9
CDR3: CASSFDSWNQYF

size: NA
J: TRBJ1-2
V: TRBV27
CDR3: CASSPTGLHYGYTF

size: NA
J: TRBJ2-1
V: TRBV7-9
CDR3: CASSLDWDNQFF

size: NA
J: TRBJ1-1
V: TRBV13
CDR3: CASSLEMAVNTEAFF

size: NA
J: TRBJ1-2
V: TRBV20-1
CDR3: CSPRWVYGYTF

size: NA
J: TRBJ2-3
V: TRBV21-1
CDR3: CASGGAGGEGGKYTQYF

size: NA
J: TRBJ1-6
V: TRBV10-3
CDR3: CAIREQDNSPLHF

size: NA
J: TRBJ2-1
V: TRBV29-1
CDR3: CSVTQGAGGYSEQFF

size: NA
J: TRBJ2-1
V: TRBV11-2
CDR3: CASSHEWTGGLNEQFF

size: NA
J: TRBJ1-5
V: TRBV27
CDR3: CASRRDRSGGQPQHF

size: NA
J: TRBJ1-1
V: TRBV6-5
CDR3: CASSHTGGTEAFF

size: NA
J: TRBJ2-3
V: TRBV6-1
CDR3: CASSLTANRDTQYF

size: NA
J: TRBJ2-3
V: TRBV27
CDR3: CASSLRRGGTDTQYF

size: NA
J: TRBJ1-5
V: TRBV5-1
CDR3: CASSLDVQGSNQPQHF

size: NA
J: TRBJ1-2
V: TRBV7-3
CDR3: CASSPGPGTTKRGYTF

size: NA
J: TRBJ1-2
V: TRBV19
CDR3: CASSWAATYGYTF

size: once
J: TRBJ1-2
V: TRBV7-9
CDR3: CASSLRGRGGYTF

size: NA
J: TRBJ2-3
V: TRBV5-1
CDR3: CASSADRDTQYF

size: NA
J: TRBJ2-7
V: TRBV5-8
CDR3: CASSLVRYEQYF

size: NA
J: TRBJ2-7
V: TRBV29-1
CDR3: CSLRGDRGEQYF

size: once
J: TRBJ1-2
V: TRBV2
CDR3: CASSVQGGNYGYTF

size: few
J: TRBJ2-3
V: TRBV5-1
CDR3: CASSPERGSTDTQYF

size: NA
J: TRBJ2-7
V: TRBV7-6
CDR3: CASSSLSGTGPYEQYF